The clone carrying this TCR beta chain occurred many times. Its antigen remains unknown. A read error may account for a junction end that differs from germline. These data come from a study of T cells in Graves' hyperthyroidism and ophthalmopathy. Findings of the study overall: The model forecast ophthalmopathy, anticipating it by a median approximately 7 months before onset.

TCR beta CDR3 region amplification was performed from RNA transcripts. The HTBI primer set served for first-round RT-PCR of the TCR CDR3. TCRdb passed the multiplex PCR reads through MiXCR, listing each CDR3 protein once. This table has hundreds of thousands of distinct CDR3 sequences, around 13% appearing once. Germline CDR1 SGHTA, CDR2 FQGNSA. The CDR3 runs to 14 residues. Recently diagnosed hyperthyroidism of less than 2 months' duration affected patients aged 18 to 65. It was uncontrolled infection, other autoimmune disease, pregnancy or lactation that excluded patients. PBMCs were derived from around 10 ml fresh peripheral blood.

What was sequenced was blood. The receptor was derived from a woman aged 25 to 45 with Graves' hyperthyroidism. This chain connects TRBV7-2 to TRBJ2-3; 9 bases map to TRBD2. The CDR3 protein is CASSLAGAADTQYF. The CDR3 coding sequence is TGTGCCAGCAGTTTAGCGGGGGCGGCAGATACGCAGTATTTT.